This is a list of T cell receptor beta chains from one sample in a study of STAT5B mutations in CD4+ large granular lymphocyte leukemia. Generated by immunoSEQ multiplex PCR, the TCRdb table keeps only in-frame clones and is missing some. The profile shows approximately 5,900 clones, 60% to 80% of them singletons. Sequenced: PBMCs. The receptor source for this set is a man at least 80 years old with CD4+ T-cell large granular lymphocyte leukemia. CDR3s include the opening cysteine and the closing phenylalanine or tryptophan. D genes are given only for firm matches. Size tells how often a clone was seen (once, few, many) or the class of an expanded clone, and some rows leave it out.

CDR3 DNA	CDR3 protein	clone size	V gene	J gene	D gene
TGTGCCAGCAGTCCCGGGAGAACAGGGCCCGGGGGCTACACCTTC	CASSPGRTGPGGYTF	-	TRBV27	TRBJ1-2	-
TGTGCCAGCAGCCCTAGTCGGTCAGGGAACAACACCTTC	CASSPSRSGNNTF	-	TRBV9	TRBJ1-2	-
TGTGCCTGGGGAAGTTACTACGAGCAGTACTTC	CAWGSYYEQYF	-	TRBV30	TRBJ2-7	-
TGTGCCAGCAGCTTAGTGCGGGGGGGCAGGGGTTACAATGAGCAGTTCTTC	CASSLVRGGRGYNEQFF	-	TRBV7-2	TRBJ2-1	TRBD2
TGTGCCAGCAGTCATACAGGGACTAATGAAAAACTGTTTTTT	CASSHTGTNEKLFF	-	TRBV27	TRBJ1-4	-
TGTGCCAGCAGTCCCCAGAGCCCCGTTGGGCCCCAGCATTTT	CASSPQSPVGPQHF	few	TRBV27	TRBJ1-5	-
TGCAGTGCTATCCTGAACACTGAAGCTTTCTTT	CSAILNTEAFF	-	TRBV20-1	TRBJ1-1	-
TGTGCCAGCAGCGCCCAGGACGGAAAAAAGTTCTTC	CASSAQDGKKFF	-	TRBV7-9	TRBJ2-1	-
TGTGCCAGCAGCTCCCCGACAGTCTCCTACGAGCAGTACTTC	CASSSPTVSYEQYF	-	TRBV11-2	TRBJ2-7	-
TGCGCCAGCAGCTTGGCAGCTTACAGGGAGGACACTGAAGCTTTCTTT	CASSLAAYREDTEAFF	-	TRBV5-1	TRBJ1-1	-
TGTGCCAGCAGCGTAAACTCTGGGACAGCGACCTACGAGCAGTACTTC	CASSVNSGTATYEQYF	-	TRBV9	TRBJ2-7	TRBD1
TGTGCCAGCACCCCTCAGGAGGCGGGCCTCCGGAAGCAGTACTTC	CASTPQEAGLRKQYF	-	TRBV27	TRBJ2-7	-
TGTGCCAGCAGCTTGGGGCTAGCGCGCAACGAGCAGTACTTC	CASSLGLARNEQYF	-	TRBV5-6	TRBJ2-7	-
TGTGCCAGCAGCTTGGTAGGAACCCACGGCGGCTACACCTTC	CASSLVGTHGGYTF	once	TRBV5-6	TRBJ1-2	-
TGTGCCAGCAGTCATACAGGGCCCGCTTTCTTT	CASSHTGPAFF	few	TRBV27	TRBJ1-1	-
TGTGCCAGCAGTTTATCGTCCAGGGCCCCCTACGAGCAGTACTTC	CASSLSSRAPYEQYF	-	TRBV27	TRBJ2-7	-
TGTGCCAGCAGCTTAGCCACGACAGGACCCGGGGCTTTCTTT	CASSLATTGPGAFF	-	TRBV7-3	TRBJ1-1	-
TGTGCCAGCAGAGCAGGGAGTGAAGCTTTCTTT	CASRAGSEAFF	few	TRBV7-9	TRBJ1-1	-
TGTGCCAGCAGTGAACCCCGGGGGGGAGATCCCTACGAGCAGTACTTC	CASSEPRGGDPYEQYF	-	TRBV6-1	TRBJ2-7	TRBD2
TGTGCCAGTAGTATATTTAGGGGAAGCTCCTACGAGCAGTACTTC	CASSIFRGSSYEQYF	-	TRBV19	TRBJ2-7	-
TGCAGTGGAGGGTCACCCCTCCACTTT	CSGGSPLHF	-	TRBV20-1	TRBJ1-6	-
TGCAGCATGGGGGCTAGCGGAGGGACTAGCACAGATACGCAGTATTTT	CSMGASGGTSTDTQYF	once	TRBV29-1	TRBJ2-3	-
TGCGCCAGCAGCAACTTCGACAGGGTGGAACAGGCTAATGAAAAACTGTTTTTT	CASSNFDRVEQANEKLFF	once	TRBV5-1	TRBJ1-4	TRBD1
TGCGCCAGCAGCCCGAGCGCGGGTAGGGCCTACGAGCAGTACTTC	CASSPSAGRAYEQYF	once	TRBV4-3	TRBJ2-7	-
TGTGCCAGCAGCTTGGGAGTACAAACTGAAGCTTTCTTT	CASSLGVQTEAFF	-	TRBV5-5	TRBJ1-1	-
TGTGCCAGCTCACCAATGGGGACTCCCTACACCTTC	CASSPMGTPYTF	-	TRBV18	TRBJ1-2	-
TGTGCCATCAGTGAAGGACTGACCCAACAACCCAACTACGAGCAGTACTTC	CAISEGLTQQPNYEQYF	-	TRBV10-3	TRBJ2-7	-
TGTGCCAGCAGCTCTCGACTAGCGGGGAATGAGCAGTTCTTC	CASSSRLAGNEQFF	-	TRBV5-6	TRBJ2-1	TRBD2